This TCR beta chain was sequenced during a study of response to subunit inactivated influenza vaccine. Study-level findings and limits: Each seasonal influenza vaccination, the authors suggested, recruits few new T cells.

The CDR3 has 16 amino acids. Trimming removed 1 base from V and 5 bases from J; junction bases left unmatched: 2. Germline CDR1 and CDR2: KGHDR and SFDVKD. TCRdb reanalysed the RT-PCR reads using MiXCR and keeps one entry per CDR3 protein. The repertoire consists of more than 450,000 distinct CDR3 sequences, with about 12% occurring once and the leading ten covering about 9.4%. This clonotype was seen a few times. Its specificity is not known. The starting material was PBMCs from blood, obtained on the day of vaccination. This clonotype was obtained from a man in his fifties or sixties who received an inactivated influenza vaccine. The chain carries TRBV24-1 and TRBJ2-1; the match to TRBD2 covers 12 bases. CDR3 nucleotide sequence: TGTGCCACCAGTGATTTTCCTAGCGGGGGGGACAATGAGCAGTTCTTC. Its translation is CATSDFPSGGDNEQFF.